This entry features one T cell receptor (beta chain) sequence. The antigen is not known. Unique molecular identifiers were carried by the TCR beta cDNA libraries. The T cell input of about 1 to 10 million gave about half a million cDNA molecules. From the PCR reads, TCRdb called clonotypes with MiXCR, one entry per CDR3 protein. The sample has 350,000 to 500,000 distinct CDR3 sequences, approximately 42% seen once. CDR1 is MNHEY, CDR2 SVGEGT, per germline. CDR3 length equals 14 residues. The junction had 4 bases not matched to a gene; V was cut back by 8 bases and J by 4 bases. The source of the sample is a study of post-analysis software for immune sequencing data. Study-wide results and caveats: Relative to controls, patients with multiple sclerosis showed significantly lower normalized Chao1 diversity. About five TRBV segments appeared more often in patients than in controls, and TRBV5-6, TRBV5-1 and TRBV20-1 were among these. Samples from a shared batch, those prepared together, strongly co-clustered by F measure.

The specimen sequenced was blood. The chain has TRBV6-2 or TRBV6-3 and TRBJ2-1; 11 bases map to TRBD2. The receptor was isolated from a girl aged 2-10 years with multiple sclerosis. The CDR3 nucleotides read TGTGCCAGCGAGCTAGCGGGGGGTTACAATGAGCAGTTCTTC. It codes for CASELAGGYNEQFF.